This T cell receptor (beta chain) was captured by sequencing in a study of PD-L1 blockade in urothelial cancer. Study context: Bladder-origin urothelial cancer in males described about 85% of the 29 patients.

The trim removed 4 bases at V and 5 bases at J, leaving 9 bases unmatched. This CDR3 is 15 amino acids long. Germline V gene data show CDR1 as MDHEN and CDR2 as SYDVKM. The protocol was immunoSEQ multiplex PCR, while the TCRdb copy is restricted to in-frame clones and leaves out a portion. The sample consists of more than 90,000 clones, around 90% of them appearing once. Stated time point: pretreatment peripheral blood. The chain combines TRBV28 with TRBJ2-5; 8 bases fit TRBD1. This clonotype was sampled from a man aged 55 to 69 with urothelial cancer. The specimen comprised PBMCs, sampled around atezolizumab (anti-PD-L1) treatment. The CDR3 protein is CASSSGGAREETQYF. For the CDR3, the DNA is TGTGCCAGCAGTTCAGGGGGCGCTCGTGAGGAGACCCAGTACTTC.